These 31 T cell receptor beta chains share one sample of origin, sequenced in a study of blood T cell repertoires in COVID-19. Assay: immunoSEQ multiplex PCR; the TCRdb copy retains only in-frame clones and omits some. The table shows about 120,000 clones, with about four fifths occurring only once. Sequencing input: peripheral blood. Receptor source: a human donor in a cohort sampled during active COVID-19.

This chain joins TRBV6-5 and TRBJ2-1, with D possibly matching TRBD1 (7 bases). The ends were cut back, 7 bases at V and 3 bases at J, with 13 bases in the middle. This CDR3 has 14 amino acids. Germline CDR1 is MNHEY and CDR2 is SVGAGI. The CDR3 DNA sequence: TGTGCCAGCAAGCTCCAGGGGGGCTACAATGAGCAGTTCTTC. Encoded protein: CASKLQGGYNEQFF.

The chain carries TRBV4-3 and TRBJ1-1; D gene uncertain. CDR3 length equals 15 residues. Germline V gene data show CDR1 as LGHNA and CDR2 as YSLEER. V dropped 0 bases and J dropped 0 bases, with 8 bases sitting between them. The CDR3 DNA follows: TGCGCCAGCAGCCAAGAGGCAGGTCTGAACACTGAAGCTTTCTTT. It is translated as CASSQEAGLNTEAFF.

J is TRBJ2-5 and V is TRBV7-3; 8 bases align to TRBD1. This CDR3 has 15 residues. Trimming took 6 bases from V and 4 from J; bases not matched to a gene: 10. CDR1 is SGHTA, CDR2 FQGTGA, per germline. In nucleotides, the CDR3 is TGTGCCAGCAGTTCGACAGGGGTCAGGTCAGAGACCCAGTACTTC. Encoded protein: CASSSTGVRSETQYF.

The chain uses TRBV27 and TRBJ2-1; D uncertain. This CDR3 comprises 13 residues. V lost 2 bases and J 9 bases, leaving 11 bases between the germline ends. CDR1 and CDR2 from the germline V gene are MNHEY and SMNVEV (reference sequence). The CDR3 DNA is TGTGCCAGCAGTTTACAAAAGATCGGTGAGCAGTTCTTC. It translates to CASSLQKIGEQFF.

CDR3 region: CASSSRDFYGYTF. In DNA form, the CDR3 reads TGTGCCAGCAGTAGCCGGGACTTCTATGGCTACACCTTC. The chain is built from TRBV7-2 and TRBJ1-2, with TRBD1 as a possible D gene (5 bases). With 6 bases removed from V and 4 bases from J, the gap between germline ends came to 12 bases. This CDR3 contains 13 residues. The germline V gene has CDR1 SGHTA and CDR2 FQGNSA.

The V call is TRBV30, the J call TRBJ1-2; TRBD1 agrees at 7 bases. J gave up 8 bases and V 2 bases, and 14 bases lay outside the gene matches. The CDR3 totals 15 residues. Germline CDR1 GTSNPN, CDR2 SVGIG (reference sequence). The CDR3 DNA follows: TGTGCCTGGAGTTCCACACCCACAGGGGCGCGGGGCTACACCTTC. It is translated as CAWSSTPTGARGYTF.

CDR3 nucleotide sequence: TGTGCCAGCAGCAAAGACAGGCGAGTTACTGAAGCTTTCTTT. This encodes CASSKDRRVTEAFF. The rearrangement joins TRBV21-1 to TRBJ1-1; the listed D gene, TRBD1, was not tested against the DNA. TRBV21-1 is termed a pseudogene. The CDR3 extends over 14 amino acids.

The V gene is TRBV3-1 (or the pseudogene TRBV3-2), the J gene TRBJ1-2, with D perhaps matching TRBD1 (6 bases). Germline CDR1 is LGHDT and CDR2 is YNNKEL (reference sequence). Trimming took 1 base from V and 2 from J, leaving 8 bases between them. This CDR3 spans 14 amino acids. The CDR3 spells CASSQGTVNYGYTF. Written as DNA, the CDR3 is TGTGCCAGCAGCCAAGGGACAGTAAACTATGGCTACACCTTC.

The genes are TRBV15 and TRBJ2-7, with 7 bases identical to TRBD1. Trimming took 3 bases from V and 3 from J; bases not matched to a gene: 5. Germline CDR1 is LNHNV and CDR2 is YYDKDF (reference sequence). The CDR3 extends over 14 amino acids. The CDR3 coding sequence is TGTGCCACCAGCAGGGACGGACAGGTCTACGAGCAGTACTTC. It specifies CATSRDGQVYEQYF.

V is TRBV9 and J is TRBJ1-1; 8 bases are a match to TRBD1. Germline V gives CDR1 SGDLS, CDR2 YYNGEE. Trimming removed 4 bases from V and 3 bases from J; junction bases left unmatched: 5. The CDR3 has 14 residues. CDR3 loop: CASSLMTGDTEAFF. The CDR3 DNA follows: TGTGCCAGCAGCCTAATGACAGGGGACACTGAAGCTTTCTTT.

The V call is TRBV20-1, the J call TRBJ2-2, with D unclear. The germline V gene has CDR1 DFQATT and CDR2 SNEGSKA (reference sequence). This CDR3 region has 12 residues. V was clipped by 3 bases and J by 6 bases, with 8 bases between them. CDR3 nucleotides: TGCAGTGCTAGTCATTCGGCCGGGGAGCTGTTTTTT. This sequence encodes CSASHSAGELFF.

DNA for the CDR3: TGTGCCAGCAGCTGGGGGACAGGGATAAAAGCTTTCTTT. This sequence encodes CASSWGTGIKAFF. J is TRBJ1-1 and V is TRBV7-2; 9 bases map to TRBD1. Trimming took 4 bases from V and 9 from J; bases not matched to a gene: 6. Germline lookup yields CDR1 SGHTA and CDR2 FQGNSA. CDR3 length equals 13 residues.

This chain connects TRBV28 to TRBJ1-5; TRBD1 is a possible D gene (6 bases). Germline CDR1 is MDHEN and CDR2 is SYDVKM. This CDR3 has 14 amino acids. The germline V and J ends were trimmed by 5 bases and 1 base, with 9 bases remaining between them. CDR3 nucleotide sequence: TGTGCCAGCAGTGGACAGTGGAGCAATCAGCCCCAGCATTTT. This codes for CASSGQWSNQPQHF.

This chain connects TRBV7-2 to TRBJ1-5, with a weak D call TRBD1 (5 bases). Trimming pared 1 base from V and 2 bases from J, leaving 9 bases between. Germline CDR1 reads SGHTA; CDR2 reads FQGNSA. The CDR3 covers 15 residues. CDR3 loop: CASSLEGVGNQPQHF. In nucleotides, the CDR3 is TGTGCCAGCAGCTTAGAAGGGGTTGGCAATCAGCCCCAGCATTTT.

The rearrangement joins TRBV24-1 to TRBJ2-2; 8 nucleotides match TRBD1. The CDR3 is made up of 17 amino acids. Germline loops: CDR1 KGHDR, CDR2 SFDVKD. After removal of 0 bases from V and 4 bases from J, the junction contained 6 bases not matched to a gene. In DNA, the CDR3 is TGTGCCACCAGTGATTTGGACAGGGGCGCGGGCACCGGGGAGCTGTTTTTT. This codes for CATSDLDRGAGTGELFF.

This rearrangement joins TRBV7-7 to TRBJ1-2, with D possibly TRBD1 on 6 matching bases. The germline V gene encodes CDR1 SSHAT and CDR2 FNYEAQ (reference sequence). The ends were cut back, 1 base at V and 0 bases at J, with 21 bases in the middle. The CDR3 has 19 amino acids. The DNA for the CDR3 is TGTGCCAGCAGCTTAGAGAAAAGGACAGCTTGGCATACTAACTATGGCTACACCTTC. Amino acids: CASSLEKRTAWHTNYGYTF.

This clone has a single count. This chain links TRBV7-2 with TRBJ2-3; D not certain. V was shortened by 2 bases and J by 1 base, with 10 bases between the two germline ends. Germline CDR1 is SGHTA and CDR2 is FQGNSA. The CDR3 extends over 15 amino acids. CDR3 sequence (DNA): TGTGCCAGCAGCTTACAGCGCTCACGCACAGATACGCAGTATTTT. Encoded protein: CASSLQRSRTDTQYF.

The genes are TRBV2 and TRBJ2-6; D uncertain. This CDR3 comprises 17 residues. With 2 bases removed from V and 0 bases from J, the gap between germline ends came to 11 bases. CDR1 SNHLY and CDR2 FYNNEI come from the germline V gene. The CDR3: CASSETVRISGANVLTF. CDR3 DNA sequence: TGTGCCAGCAGTGAAACAGTGAGAATCTCTGGGGCCAACGTCCTGACTTTC.

V and J are TRBV19 and TRBJ2-2; possibly TRBD2 for D (5 bases). Germline assignment: CDR1 LNHDA and CDR2 SQIVND (reference sequence). Trimming removed 9 bases at V and 1 base at J, with 15 bases between. This CDR3 spans 15 amino acids. CDR3 nucleotide sequence: TGTGCCAGCCTCGGCGGAGGCAGGAACACCGGGGAGCTGTTTTTT. This gives the protein CASLGGGRNTGELFF.

This clone has just a few counts. The V gene is TRBV30, the J gene TRBJ1-5; TRBD1 agrees at 8 bases. Germline V lookup: CDR1 GTSNPN, CDR2 SVGIG (reference sequence). The CDR3 loop spans 15 amino acids. The trim removed 2 bases at V and 5 bases at J, leaving 8 bases unmatched. CDR3 nucleotide sequence: TGTGCCTGGAGTCGAGGGGTGACAGGGGATCAGCCCCAGCATTTT. It yields the protein CAWSRGVTGDQPQHF.

The chain recombines TRBV19 with TRBJ2-7; the D gene is possibly TRBD1 (6 bases). Germline CDR1 LNHDA, CDR2 SQIVND (reference sequence). The CDR3 contains 15 residues. V was trimmed by 4 bases and J by 0 bases, leaving 13 bases between them. The CDR3: CASSTQGWGSYEQYF. In DNA form, the CDR3 reads TGTGCCAGTAGTACACAGGGTTGGGGCTCCTACGAGCAGTACTTC.

V gene TRBV29-1 combines with J gene TRBJ1-2; D may be TRBD1 (5 bases). V dropped 1 base and J dropped 4 bases, with 7 bases sitting between them. This CDR3 is 12 amino acids long. CDR1 and CDR2 from the germline V gene are SQVTM and ANQGSEA. This CDR3 reads CSVEARVYGYTF. CDR3 DNA sequence: TGCAGCGTTGAAGCCAGGGTCTATGGCTACACCTTC.

This clone was detected once. The chain joins TRBV7-2 to TRBJ2-7; TRBD1 aligns across 8 bases. This CDR3 has 15 residues. Germline trimming cut 5 bases from V and 6 bases from J; bases unmatched to any gene: 12. Looked up from germline, CDR1 is SGHTA and CDR2 is FQGNSA. CDR3 nucleotides: TGTGCCAGCAGCCCCCGACAGGGGCTAGCTTCCGAGCAGTACTTC. This codes for CASSPRQGLASEQYF.

The V call is TRBV12-3 or TRBV12-4, the J call TRBJ1-1; tentative D call: TRBD1 (5 bases). Trimming shortened V by 2 bases and J by 7 bases, and 5 bases separated the two germline ends. The CDR3 contains 11 residues. CDR3: CASSLRGEAFF. The DNA of the CDR3 is TGTGCCAGCAGTTTAAGGGGTGAAGCTTTCTTT.

This clone was observed a single time. The V and J genes are TRBV6-6 and TRBJ1-1; D is perhaps TRBD1 (5 bases). Trimming stripped 6 bases from V and 6 bases from J, with 11 bases between. This CDR3 is 12 amino acids long. The V gene's germline CDR1 is MNHNY and CDR2 SVGAGI (reference sequence). The CDR3 here is CASRGGTAEAFF. CDR3 bases: TGTGCCAGCAGGGGGGGGACGGCTGAAGCTTTCTTT.

The genes are TRBV4-3 and TRBJ1-6; 7 bases line up with TRBD1. The CDR3 has 16 residues. Germline V gives CDR1 LGHNA, CDR2 YSLEER. After removal of 4 bases from V and 7 bases from J, the junction contained 10 bases not matched to a gene. DNA for the CDR3: TGCGCCAGCAGCCCGCAGAAGGGGGCTAGAAATTCACCCCTCCACTTT. The encoded protein is CASSPQKGARNSPLHF.

The chain has TRBV20-1 and TRBJ1-2, with 7 bases that match TRBD1. Germline V lookup: CDR1 DFQATT, CDR2 SNEGSKA (reference sequence). The V and J ends lost 3 bases and 2 bases, in that order; junction bases with no gene match: 6. This CDR3 has 14 residues. The CDR3 loop reads CSASSGGGNYGYTF. The CDR3 DNA reads as TGCAGTGCTAGTTCGGGAGGGGGCAACTATGGCTACACCTTC.

This chain joins TRBV7-2 and TRBJ1-2; D unresolved. The V gene lost 5 bases and the J gene lost 4 bases, with 11 bases spanning the gap. Germline V gene lookup returns CDR1 SGHTA and CDR2 FQGNSA. This CDR3 region has 13 residues. CDR3 in DNA: TGTGCCAGCAGCGGAGGATTTAGCTATGGCTACACCTTC. It encodes CASSGGFSYGYTF.

The chain carries TRBV7-9 and TRBJ2-3; TRBD1 aligns across 7 bases. V shed 1 base, J shed 6 bases, and the junction held 4 bases outside the gene matches. Germline CDR1 is SEHNR and CDR2 is FQNEAQ (reference sequence). The CDR3 consists of 14 residues. The chain's CDR3 is CASSLEGAADTQYF. The CDR3 nucleotides are TGTGCCAGCAGCTTAGAGGGGGCCGCGGATACGCAGTATTTT. Based on the CDR3 plus reference TRBV7-9 and TRBJ2-3, the full variable domain is DTGVSQNPRHKITKRGQNVTFRCDPISEHNRLYWYRQTLGQGPEFLTYFQNEAQLEKSRLLSDRFSAERPKGSFSTLEIQRTEQGDSAMYLCASSLEGAADTQYFGPGTRLTVL.

The chain carries TRBV6-6 and TRBJ1-3; 8 nucleotides match TRBD1. Germline lookup yields CDR1 MNHNY and CDR2 SVGAGI (reference sequence). The V segment lost 7 bases and the J segment 1 base; nucleotides outside the gene matches: 6. The CDR3 length is 15 residues. CDR3 sequence (DNA): TGTGCCAGCAAAGGGGACAGGTTGTCTGGAAACACCATATATTTT. Protein product: CASKGDRLSGNTIYF.

This chain joins TRBV25-1 and TRBJ1-4; TRBD1 aligns across 8 bases. The CDR3 spans 15 residues. Trimming at V came to 5 bases and at J to 8 bases, leaving 10 bases not matched to a gene. CDR1 is MGHDK and CDR2 is SYGVNS in the germline V gene. Here the CDR3 DNA reads TGTGCCAGCAGTAAAGAACAGGGGGGAAGGGAAAAACTGTTTTTT. Its translation is CASSKEQGGREKLFF.